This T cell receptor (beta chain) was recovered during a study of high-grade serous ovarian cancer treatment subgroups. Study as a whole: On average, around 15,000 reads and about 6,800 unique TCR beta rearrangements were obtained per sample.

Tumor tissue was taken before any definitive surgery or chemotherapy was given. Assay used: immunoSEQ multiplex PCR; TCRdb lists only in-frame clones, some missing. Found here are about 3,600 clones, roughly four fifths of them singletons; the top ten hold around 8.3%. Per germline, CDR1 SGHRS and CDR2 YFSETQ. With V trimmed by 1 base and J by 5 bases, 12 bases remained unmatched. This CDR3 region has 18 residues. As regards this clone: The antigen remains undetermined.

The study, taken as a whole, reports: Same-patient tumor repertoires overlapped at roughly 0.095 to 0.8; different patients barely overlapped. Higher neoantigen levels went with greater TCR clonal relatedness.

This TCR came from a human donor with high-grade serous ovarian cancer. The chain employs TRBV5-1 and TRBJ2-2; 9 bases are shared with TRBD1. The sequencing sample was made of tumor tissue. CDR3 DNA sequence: TGCGCCAGCAGCTTGCGGGGTCACGGACAGGGGCGGACCGGGGAGCTGTTTTTT. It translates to CASSLRGHGQGRTGELFF.